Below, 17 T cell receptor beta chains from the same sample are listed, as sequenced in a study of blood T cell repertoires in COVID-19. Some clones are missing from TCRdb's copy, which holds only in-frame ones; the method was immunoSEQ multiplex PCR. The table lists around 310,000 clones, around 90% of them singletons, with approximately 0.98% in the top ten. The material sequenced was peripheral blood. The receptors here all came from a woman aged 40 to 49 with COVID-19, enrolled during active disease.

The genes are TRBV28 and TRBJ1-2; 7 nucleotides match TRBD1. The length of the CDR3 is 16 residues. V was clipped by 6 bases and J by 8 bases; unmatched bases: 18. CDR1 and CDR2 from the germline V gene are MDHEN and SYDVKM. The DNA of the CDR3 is TGTGCCAGCAGCTCCCCATCCTCGAGACAGGGAATAGGCTACACCTTC. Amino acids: CASSSPSSRQGIGYTF.

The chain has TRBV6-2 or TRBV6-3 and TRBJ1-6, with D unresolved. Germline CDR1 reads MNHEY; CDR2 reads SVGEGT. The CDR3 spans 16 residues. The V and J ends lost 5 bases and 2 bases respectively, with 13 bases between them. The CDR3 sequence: CASSVQPRTYNSPLHF. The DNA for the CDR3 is TGTGCCAGCAGTGTACAGCCTCGGACCTATAATTCACCCCTCCACTTT.

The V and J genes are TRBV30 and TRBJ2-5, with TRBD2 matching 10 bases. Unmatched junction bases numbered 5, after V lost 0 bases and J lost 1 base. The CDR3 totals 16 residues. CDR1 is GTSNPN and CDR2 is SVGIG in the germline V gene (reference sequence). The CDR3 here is CAWSVLAGGIQETQYF. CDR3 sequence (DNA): TGTGCCTGGAGTGTTTTAGCGGGGGGAATCCAAGAGACCCAGTACTTC.

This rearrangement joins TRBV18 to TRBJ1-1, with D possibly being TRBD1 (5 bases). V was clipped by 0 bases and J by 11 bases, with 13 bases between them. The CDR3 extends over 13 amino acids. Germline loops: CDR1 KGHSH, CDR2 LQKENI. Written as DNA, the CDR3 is TGTGCCAGCTCACCACCAGGGGTGCAATGGGCTTTCTTT. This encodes CASSPPGVQWAFF. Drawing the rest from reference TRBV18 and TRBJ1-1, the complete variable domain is NAGVMQNPRHLVRRRGQEARLRCSPMKGHSHVYWYRQLPEEGLKFMVYLQKENIIDESGMPKERFSAEFPKEGPSILRIQQVVRGDSAAYFCASSPPGVQWAFFGQGTRLTVV.

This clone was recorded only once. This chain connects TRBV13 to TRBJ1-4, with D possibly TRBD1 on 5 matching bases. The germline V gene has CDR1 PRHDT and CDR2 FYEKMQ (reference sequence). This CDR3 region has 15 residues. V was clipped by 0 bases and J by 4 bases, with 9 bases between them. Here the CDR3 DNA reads TGTGCCAGCAGCTTAGGCATAGGGGTTAATGAAAAACTGTTTTTT. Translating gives CASSLGIGVNEKLFF. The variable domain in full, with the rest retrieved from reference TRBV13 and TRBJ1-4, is AAGVIQSPRHLIKEKRETATLKCYPIPRHDTVYWYQQGPGQDPQFLISFYEKMQSDKGSIPDRFSAQQFSDYHSELNMSSLELGDSALYFCASSLGIGVNEKLFFGSGTQLSVL.

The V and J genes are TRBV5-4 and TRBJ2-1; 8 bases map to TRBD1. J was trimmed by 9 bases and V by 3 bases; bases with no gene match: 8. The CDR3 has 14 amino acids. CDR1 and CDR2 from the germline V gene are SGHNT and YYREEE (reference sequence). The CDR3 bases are TGTGCCAGCAGCTCAGACAGGGGCCAGGGTGAGCAGTTCTTC. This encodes CASSSDRGQGEQFF.

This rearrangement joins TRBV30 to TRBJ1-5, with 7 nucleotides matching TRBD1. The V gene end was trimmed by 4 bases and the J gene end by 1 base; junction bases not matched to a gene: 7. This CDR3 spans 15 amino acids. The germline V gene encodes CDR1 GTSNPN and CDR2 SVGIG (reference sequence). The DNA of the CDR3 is TGTGCCTGGATGTCCTCAGGGGGAAGCAATCAGCCCCAGCATTTT. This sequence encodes CAWMSSGGSNQPQHF.

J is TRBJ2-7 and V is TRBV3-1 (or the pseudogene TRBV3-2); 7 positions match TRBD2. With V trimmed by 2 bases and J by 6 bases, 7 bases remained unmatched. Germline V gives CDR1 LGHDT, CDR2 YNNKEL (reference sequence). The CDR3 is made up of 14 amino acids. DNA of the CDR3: TGTGCCAGCAGCCAACAAGCGGGGCTCGGCGAGCAGTACTTC. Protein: CASSQQAGLGEQYF.

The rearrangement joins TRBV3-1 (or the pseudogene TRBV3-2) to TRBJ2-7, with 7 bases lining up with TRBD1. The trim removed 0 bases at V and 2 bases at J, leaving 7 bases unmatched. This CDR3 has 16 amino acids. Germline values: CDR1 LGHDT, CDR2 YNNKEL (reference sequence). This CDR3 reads CASSQEWTGYTYEQYF. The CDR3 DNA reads TGTGCCAGCAGCCAAGAATGGACAGGATACACCTACGAGCAGTACTTC.

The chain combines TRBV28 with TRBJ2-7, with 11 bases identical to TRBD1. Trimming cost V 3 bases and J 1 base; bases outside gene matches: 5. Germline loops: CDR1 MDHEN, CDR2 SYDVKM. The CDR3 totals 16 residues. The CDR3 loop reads CASSFGWDRGSYEQYF. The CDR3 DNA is TGTGCCAGCAGTTTCGGGTGGGACAGGGGGTCCTACGAGCAGTACTTC.

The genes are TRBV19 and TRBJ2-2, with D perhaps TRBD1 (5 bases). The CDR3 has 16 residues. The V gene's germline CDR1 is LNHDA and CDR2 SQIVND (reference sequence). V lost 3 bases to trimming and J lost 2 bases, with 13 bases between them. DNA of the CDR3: TGTGCCAGTAGTATTCAGGGATTACCAAACACCGGGGAGCTGTTTTTT. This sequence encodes CASSIQGLPNTGELFF.

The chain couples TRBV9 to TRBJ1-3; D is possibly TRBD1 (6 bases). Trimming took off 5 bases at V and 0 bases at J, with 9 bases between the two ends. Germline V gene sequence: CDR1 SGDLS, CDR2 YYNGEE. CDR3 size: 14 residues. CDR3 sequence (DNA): TGTGCCAGCAGTGACAGGAGCTCTGGAAACACCATATATTTT. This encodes CASSDRSSGNTIYF.

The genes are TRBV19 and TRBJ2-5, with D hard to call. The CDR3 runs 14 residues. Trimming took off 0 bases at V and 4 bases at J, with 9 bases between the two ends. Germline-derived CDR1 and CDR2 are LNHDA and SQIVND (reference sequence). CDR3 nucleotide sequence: TGTGCCAGTAGTATAGACAGTGGGCCAGAGACCCAGTACTTC. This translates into CASSIDSGPETQYF. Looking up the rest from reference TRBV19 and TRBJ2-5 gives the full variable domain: DGGITQSPKYLFRKEGQNVTLSCEQNLNHDAMYWYRQDPGQGLRLIYYSQIVNDFQKGDIAEGYSVSREKKESFPLTVTSAQKNPTAFYLCASSIDSGPETQYFGPGTRLLVL.

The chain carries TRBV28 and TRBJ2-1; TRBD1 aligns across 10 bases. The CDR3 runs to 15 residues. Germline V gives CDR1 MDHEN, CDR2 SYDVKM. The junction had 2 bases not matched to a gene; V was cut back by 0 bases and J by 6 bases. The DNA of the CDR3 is TGTGCCAGCAGTTTATGGGGACAGGGGATCAATGAGCAGTTCTTC. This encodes CASSLWGQGINEQFF.

CDR3 residues: CSVQGAGGTYEQYF. DNA for the CDR3: TGCAGCGTCCAGGGGGCAGGGGGCACCTACGAGCAGTACTTC. This chain joins TRBV29-1 and TRBJ2-7, with 8 bases lining up with TRBD1. The CDR3 has 14 amino acids. The germline V gene encodes CDR1 SQVTM and CDR2 ANQGSEA. Trimming at V came to 6 bases and at J to 2 bases, leaving 9 bases not matched to a gene.

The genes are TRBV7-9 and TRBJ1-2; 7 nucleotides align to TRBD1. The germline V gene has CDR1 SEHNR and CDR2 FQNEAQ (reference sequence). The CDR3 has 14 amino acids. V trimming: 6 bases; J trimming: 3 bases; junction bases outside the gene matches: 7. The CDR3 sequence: CASRDNDRDYGYTF. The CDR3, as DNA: TGTGCCAGCAGAGATAACGACAGGGACTATGGCTACACCTTC.

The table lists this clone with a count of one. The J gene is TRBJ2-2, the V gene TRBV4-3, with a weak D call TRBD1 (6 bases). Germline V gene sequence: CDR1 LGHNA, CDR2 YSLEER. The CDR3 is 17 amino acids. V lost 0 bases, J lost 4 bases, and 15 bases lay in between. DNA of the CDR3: TGCGCCAGCAGCCAAGAACCCCTGGCAGGGGTCACCGGGGAGCTGTTTTTT. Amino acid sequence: CASSQEPLAGVTGELFF.